A selection of T cell receptor beta chains follows, all from one sample in a study of vaccination and CD4 T cells after COVID-19. TCRdb re-called the PCR reads through MiXCR, storing one row per CDR3 protein. The sample has about 7,600 distinct CDR3 sequences, about 20% seen once; the top ten hold 9.1%. These receptors' antigens are unknown. The sequencing used CD4+ T cells from blood, cultured in vitro, collected after SARS-CoV-2 vaccination. The receptors here all came from a human donor who had recovered from COVID-19. Both conserved end residues are part of each CDR3. Fields, in order: CDR3 DNA, CDR3 protein, clone size, V gene, D gene, J gene. A D gene is named only where the DNA matches it firmly. Clone size, where shown, is once, few, many, or a class for clones that have expanded.

CDR3 DNA: TGTGCCAGCAGCAAAGTCTCAGGGACACCGCACAATGAGCAGTTCTTC
CDR3 protein: CASSKVSGTPHNEQFF
clone size: -
V gene: TRBV21-1
D gene: -
J gene: TRBJ2-1

CDR3 DNA: TGTGCCAGCAGCTTAGCAATGGGGCGGGGTGGCTACACCTTC
CDR3 protein: CASSLAMGRGGYTF
clone size: medium-sized
V gene: TRBV7-2
D gene: -
J gene: TRBJ1-2

CDR3 DNA: TGCAGTGGGATGAGGGACAGGAGACAAGAGACCCAGTACTTC
CDR3 protein: CSGMRDRRQETQYF
clone size: many
V gene: TRBV20-1
D gene: TRBD1
J gene: TRBJ2-5

CDR3 DNA: TGTGCCAGCAGTTCTGTGAGACTAGCGGGGGGTTCCTCTGGGGCCAACGTCCTGACTTTC
CDR3 protein: CASSSVRLAGGSSGANVLTF
clone size: once
V gene: TRBV6-5
D gene: TRBD2
J gene: TRBJ2-6

CDR3 DNA: TGTGCCAGCAGTGATCCAGGGGAAACCGTGAACACTGAAGCTTTCTTT
CDR3 protein: CASSDPGETVNTEAFF
clone size: few
V gene: TRBV6-1
D gene: -
J gene: TRBJ1-1

CDR3 DNA: TGTGCCAGCAGTGACCACTCGGAGGGGACTAGCGGATCGAGAGATACGCAGTATTTT
CDR3 protein: CASSDHSEGTSGSRDTQYF
clone size: -
V gene: TRBV25-1
D gene: TRBD2
J gene: TRBJ2-3

CDR3 DNA: TGTGCCAGTAGTATATCAGTGGGGGGGGTCTACGAGCAGTACTTC
CDR3 protein: CASSISVGGVYEQYF
clone size: -
V gene: TRBV19
D gene: TRBD2
J gene: TRBJ2-7

CDR3 DNA: TGTGCTAGCAGCTTCGAAGGGGCGGGCGGGGAGCTGTTTTTT
CDR3 protein: CASSFEGAGGELFF
clone size: once
V gene: TRBV7-7
D gene: -
J gene: TRBJ2-2

CDR3 DNA: TGTGCCAGCAGCTTACAGGGCGGGAGTAGGGCAGATACGCAGTATTTT
CDR3 protein: CASSLQGGSRADTQYF
clone size: -
V gene: TRBV7-2
D gene: TRBD2
J gene: TRBJ2-3

CDR3 DNA: TGTGCCAGCAGTCTAATACTAGCGGGATACGGGGAGACCCAGTACTTC
CDR3 protein: CASSLILAGYGETQYF
clone size: medium-sized
V gene: TRBV28
D gene: TRBD2
J gene: TRBJ2-5

CDR3 DNA: TGTGCCAGCAGCTACGGTTTTAGGCAGCCCCAGCATTTT
CDR3 protein: CASSYGFRQPQHF
clone size: few
V gene: TRBV28
D gene: -
J gene: TRBJ1-5

CDR3 DNA: TGTGCCAGCAGTCAACAATACGAGCAGTACTTC
CDR3 protein: CASSQQYEQYF
clone size: -
V gene: TRBV12-3/TRBV12-4
D gene: -
J gene: TRBJ2-7

CDR3 DNA: TGTGCCAGTAGTAATCGGGGGGTGACCTACGAGCAGTACTTC
CDR3 protein: CASSNRGVTYEQYF
clone size: few
V gene: TRBV19
D gene: TRBD2
J gene: TRBJ2-7

CDR3 DNA: TGTGCCACCAGCCCCCGGGGGAGGGGGGGCACAGATACGCAGTATTTT
CDR3 protein: CATSPRGRGGTDTQYF
clone size: -
V gene: TRBV24-1
D gene: -
J gene: TRBJ2-3

CDR3 DNA: TGTGCCACCAGTGAGGCGGGAGACTATGGCTACACCTTC
CDR3 protein: CATSEAGDYGYTF
clone size: large
V gene: TRBV24-1
D gene: -
J gene: TRBJ1-2